The clone carrying this T cell receptor beta chain appeared a few times. The antigen is not known. The source of the sample is a study of CD8 T cells in ankylosing spondylitis. Study results and caveats: Characteristic, it appeared, of ankylosing spondylitis blood was a TCR beta motif of roughly 8 highly homologous variants.

Quantitative molecular-barcoded 5'-RACE generated the TCR beta libraries. TCRdb re-analysed the 5' RACE reads in MiXCR, keeping a single row per CDR3 protein. The repertoire holds roughly 220,000 distinct CDR3 sequences, with approximately 20% as singletons. CDR3 size: 15 residues. V was cut by 0 bases and J by 3 bases, with 12 bases left in between. The germline V gene encodes CDR1 LGHNA and CDR2 YSLEER. The sequencing sample was made of blood, either unsorted or a sorted T cell fraction (not recorded which). V is TRBV4-3 and J is TRBJ2-7, with D tentatively TRBD1 (5 bases). This receptor was identified in a male donor with ankylosing spondylitis. The CDR3 here is CASSQDRQGRYEQYF. The CDR3 DNA reads TGCGCCAGCAGCCAAGATAGGCAGGGCCGCTACGAGCAGTACTTC.